Here is one T cell receptor (beta chain) with its context. Using immunoSEQ multiplex PCR, the repertoire was profiled, and TCRdb retains in-frame clones only, with some absent. The sample lists some 72,000 clones; about 90% were seen once. The V end lost 4 bases, the J end lost 7 bases, and 20 bases lay between the germline ends. CDR3 size: 16 residues. CDR1 SGHDT and CDR2 YYEEEE come from the germline V gene. The data are from a study of blood T cell repertoires in COVID-19. Background on the study: From the United States, Italy and Spain came samples of acute and convalescent COVID-19.

The clonotype was recovered from a man aged 50-59 years with active COVID-19. The gene calls are TRBV5-6 and TRBJ1-4; D remains ambiguous. Sequencing input: peripheral blood. Here the CDR3 DNA reads TGTGCCAGCAGCCGATTATGGGTCGCGGAAGGTGAAAAACTGTTTTTT. Translating it yields CASSRLWVAEGEKLFF.